These 5 T cell receptor beta chains originate from one sample sequenced in a study of Ad26.COV2.S vaccination and SARS-CoV-2 variants. The treatment is: about 20 received Ad26.COV2.S at low or high dose, single or two shots; about five received placebo; per-sample allocation not given. The study sampled participants on day 63 after the first vaccine or placebo injection. TCRdb's table, derived via immunoSEQ multiplex PCR, lists solely in-frame clones and lacks some. The profile covers approximately 400,000 clones, with roughly 81% appearing a single time and around 3.3% taken by the ten largest. Sequenced material: peripheral blood, taken in a trial of Ad26.COV2.S vaccine versus placebo. The receptors here all came from a person aged 18-60 years who received the Ad26.COV2.S COVID-19 vaccine or a placebo.

CDR3 residues: CASSTGPGQLFYGYTF. The CDR3 DNA sequence: TGTGCCAGCAGCACGGGCCCCGGACAGCTTTTTTATGGCTACACCTTC. The chain recombines TRBV5-6 with TRBJ1-2; possibly TRBD1 for D (6 bases). The CDR3 has 16 amino acids. Per the germline V gene, CDR1 is SGHDT and CDR2 is YYEEEE. Trimming shortened V by 4 bases and J by 5 bases, and 21 bases separated the two germline ends.

The chain carries TRBV5-1 and TRBJ2-2; D is unresolved. The V gene's germline CDR1 is SGHRS and CDR2 YFSETQ. Trimming took off 2 bases at V and 1 base at J, with 6 bases between the two ends. CDR3 length equals 14 residues. CDR3 in amino acids: CASSFYMNTGELFF. In nucleotides, the CDR3 is TGCGCCAGCAGCTTTTATATGAACACCGGGGAGCTGTTTTTT.

The genes are TRBV3-1 (or the pseudogene TRBV3-2) and TRBJ2-3, with 11 nucleotides matching TRBD2. Looked up from germline, CDR1 is LGHDT and CDR2 is YNNKEL (reference sequence). Germline trimming cut 2 bases from V and 0 bases from J; bases unmatched to any gene: 7. This CDR3 contains 18 residues. CDR3 residues: CASSQYSGGVISTDTQYF. The CDR3 region has the DNA TGTGCCAGCAGCCAATATAGCGGGGGGGTAATAAGCACAGATACGCAGTATTTT.

V usage is TRBV12-3 or TRBV12-4 and J usage is TRBJ1-1; TRBD1 aligns across 8 bases. The V gene end was trimmed by 6 bases and the J gene end by 11 bases; junction bases not matched to a gene: 11. The CDR3 sequence is 13 residues long. The CDR3 protein is CASRQSGGVLAFF. The CDR3 DNA reads as TGTGCCAGCAGACAATCAGGGGGCGTTTTGGCTTTCTTT.

V gene TRBV7-2 combines with J gene TRBJ1-2, with 11 bases that match TRBD1. V was pared by 5 bases and J by 7 bases, with 6 bases of the junction left unmatched. Germline CDR1 SGHTA, CDR2 FQGNSA. The CDR3 is 14 amino acids. The CDR3 DNA reads as TGTGCCAGCAGCCCGGGACAGGGGGAGGGTGGCTACACCTTC. It encodes CASSPGQGEGGYTF.